This T cell receptor beta chain was identified during a study of T-cell reconstitution after alpha-beta-depleted transplantation in children. V lost 0 bases to trimming and J lost 1 base; unmatched junction nucleotides: 10. Germline V lookup: CDR1 MNHEY, CDR2 SVGAGI. CDR3 length equals 19 residues. This clonotype has only a few counts. The TCRbeta library incorporated unique molecular identifiers. TCRdb fed the PCR reads into MiXCR, producing one record per CDR3 protein. The data show just over 350,000 distinct CDR3 sequences, with 13% seen just once and approximately 4.2% held by the top ten. Source: PBMCs, taken from the stem cell graft. The J gene is TRBJ1-1, the V gene TRBV6-5; 11 positions match TRBD1. The clonotype comes from a human donor who donated a stem cell graft to a child with Fanconi anemia. CDR3 nucleotides: TGTGCCAGCAGTTACTCCCCTTCTCGGGACAGGGGGGAGAACACTGAAGCTTTCTTT. It encodes CASSYSPSRDRGENTEAFF.